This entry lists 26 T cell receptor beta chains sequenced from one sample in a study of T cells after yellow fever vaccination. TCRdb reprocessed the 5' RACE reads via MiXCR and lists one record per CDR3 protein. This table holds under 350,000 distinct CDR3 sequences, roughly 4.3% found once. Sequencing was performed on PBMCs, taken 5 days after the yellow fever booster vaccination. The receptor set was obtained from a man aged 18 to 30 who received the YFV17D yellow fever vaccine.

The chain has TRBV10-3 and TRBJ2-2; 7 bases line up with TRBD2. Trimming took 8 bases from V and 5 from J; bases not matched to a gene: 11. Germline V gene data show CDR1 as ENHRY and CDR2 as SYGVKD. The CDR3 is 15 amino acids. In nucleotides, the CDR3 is TGTGCCATCTTGGTGTCGGGGGGAGGAACCGGGGAGCTGTTTTTT. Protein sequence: CAILVSGGGTGELFF.

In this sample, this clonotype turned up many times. This CDR3 reads CSARADSARSGNTIYF. CDR3 DNA sequence: TGCAGTGCTAGAGCTGACTCGGCCCGCTCTGGAAACACCATATATTTT. V gene TRBV20-1 combines with J gene TRBJ1-3; D is ambiguous. Trimming took off 1 base at V and 0 bases at J, with 13 bases between the two ends. The CDR3 sequence is 16 residues long. The V gene's germline CDR1 is DFQATT and CDR2 SNEGSKA (reference sequence).

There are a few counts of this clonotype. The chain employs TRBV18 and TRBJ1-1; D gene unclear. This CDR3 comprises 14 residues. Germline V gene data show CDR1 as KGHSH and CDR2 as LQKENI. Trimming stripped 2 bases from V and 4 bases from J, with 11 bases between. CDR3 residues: CASSPTRGSTEAFF. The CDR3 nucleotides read TGTGCCAGCTCACCAACTCGAGGGAGCACTGAAGCTTTCTTT. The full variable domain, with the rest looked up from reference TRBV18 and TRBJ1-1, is NAGVMQNPRHLVRRRGQEARLRCSPMKGHSHVYWYRQLPEEGLKFMVYLQKENIIDESGMPKERFSAEFPKEGPSILRIQQVVRGDSAAYFCASSPTRGSTEAFFGQGTRLTVV.

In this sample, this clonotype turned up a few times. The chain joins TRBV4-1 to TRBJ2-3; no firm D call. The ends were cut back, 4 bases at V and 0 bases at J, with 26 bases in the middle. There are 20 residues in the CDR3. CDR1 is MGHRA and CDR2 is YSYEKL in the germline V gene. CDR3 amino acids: CASSLIKGTLVSDSTDTQYF. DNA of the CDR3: TGCGCCAGCAGCCTCATAAAAGGCACCCTAGTGTCGGATAGCACAGATACGCAGTATTTT.

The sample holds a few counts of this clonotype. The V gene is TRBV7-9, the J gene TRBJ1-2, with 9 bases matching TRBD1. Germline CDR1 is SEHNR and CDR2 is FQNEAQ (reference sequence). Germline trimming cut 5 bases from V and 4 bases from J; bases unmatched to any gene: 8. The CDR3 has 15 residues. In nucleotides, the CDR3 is TGTGCCAGCAGCCAACGGACAGGGGCCCTCTATGGCTACACCTTC. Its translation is CASSQRTGALYGYTF.

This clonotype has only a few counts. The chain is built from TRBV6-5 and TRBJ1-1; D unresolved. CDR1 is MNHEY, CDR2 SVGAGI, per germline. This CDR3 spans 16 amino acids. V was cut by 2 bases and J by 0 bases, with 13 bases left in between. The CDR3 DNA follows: TGTGCCAGCAGTTACCCACCCAGCGGGATGAACACTGAAGCTTTCTTT. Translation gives CASSYPPSGMNTEAFF.

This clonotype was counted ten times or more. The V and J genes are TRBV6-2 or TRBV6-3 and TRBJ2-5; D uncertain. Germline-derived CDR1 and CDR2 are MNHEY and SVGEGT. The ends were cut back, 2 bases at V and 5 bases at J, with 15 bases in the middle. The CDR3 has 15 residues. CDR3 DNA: TGTGCCAGCAGTTACCCAAGACAATTCGGGGAGACCCAGTACTTC. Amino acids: CASSYPRQFGETQYF.

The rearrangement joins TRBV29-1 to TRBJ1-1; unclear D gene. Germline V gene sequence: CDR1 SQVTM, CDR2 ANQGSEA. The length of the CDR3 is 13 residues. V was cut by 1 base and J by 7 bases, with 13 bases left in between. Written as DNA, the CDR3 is TGCAGCGTTGAAGGCGGAGACAAAATTGAAGCTTTCTTT. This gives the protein CSVEGGDKIEAFF.

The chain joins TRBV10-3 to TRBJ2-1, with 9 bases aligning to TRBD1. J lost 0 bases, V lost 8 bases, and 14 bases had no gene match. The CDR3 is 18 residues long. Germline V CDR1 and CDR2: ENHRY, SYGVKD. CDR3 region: CAIAPGSGTGSSYNEQFF. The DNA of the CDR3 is TGTGCCATCGCACCGGGCTCCGGGACAGGGAGCTCCTACAATGAGCAGTTCTTC.

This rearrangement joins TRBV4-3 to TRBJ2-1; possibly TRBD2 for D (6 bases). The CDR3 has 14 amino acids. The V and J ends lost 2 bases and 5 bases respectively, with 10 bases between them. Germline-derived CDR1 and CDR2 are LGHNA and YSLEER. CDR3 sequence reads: CASSQWRGHNEQFF. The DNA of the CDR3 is TGCGCCAGCAGCCAATGGCGGGGACACAATGAGCAGTTCTTC.

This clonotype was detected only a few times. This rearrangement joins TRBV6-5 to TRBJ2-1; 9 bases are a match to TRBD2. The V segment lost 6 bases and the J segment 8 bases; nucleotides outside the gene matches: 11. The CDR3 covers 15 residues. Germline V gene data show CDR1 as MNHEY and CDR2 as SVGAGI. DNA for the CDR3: TGTGCCAGCAGCCGCCGTGCGAGCGGGGGGTATGAGCAGTTCTTC. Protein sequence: CASSRRASGGYEQFF.

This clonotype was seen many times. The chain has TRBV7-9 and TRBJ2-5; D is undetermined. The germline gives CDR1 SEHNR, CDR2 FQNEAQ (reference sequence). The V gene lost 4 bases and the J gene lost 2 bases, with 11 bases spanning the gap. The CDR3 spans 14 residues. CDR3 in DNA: TGTGCCAGCAGCTATTGGGCCGTGCAAGAGACCCAGTACTTC. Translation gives CASSYWAVQETQYF.

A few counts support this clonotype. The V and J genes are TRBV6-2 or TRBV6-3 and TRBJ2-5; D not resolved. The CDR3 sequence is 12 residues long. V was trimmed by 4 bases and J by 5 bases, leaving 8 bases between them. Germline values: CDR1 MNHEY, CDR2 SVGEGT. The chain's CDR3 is CASSWVSETQYF. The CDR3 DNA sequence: TGTGCCAGCAGTTGGGTATCGGAGACCCAGTACTTC.

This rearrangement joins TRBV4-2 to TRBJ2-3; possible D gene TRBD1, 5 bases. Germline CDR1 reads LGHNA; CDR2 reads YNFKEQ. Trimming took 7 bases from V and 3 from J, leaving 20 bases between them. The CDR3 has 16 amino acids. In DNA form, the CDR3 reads TGTGCCAGCACCTCAACGGTGGACATCTTGACAGATACGCAGTATTTT. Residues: CASTSTVDILTDTQYF.

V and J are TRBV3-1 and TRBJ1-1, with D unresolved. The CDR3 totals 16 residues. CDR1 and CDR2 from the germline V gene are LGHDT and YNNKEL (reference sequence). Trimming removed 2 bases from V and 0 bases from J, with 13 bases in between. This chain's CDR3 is CASSQIRSILNTEAFF. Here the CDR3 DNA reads TGTGCCAGCAGCCAAATCCGATCGATCCTGAACACTGAAGCTTTCTTT.

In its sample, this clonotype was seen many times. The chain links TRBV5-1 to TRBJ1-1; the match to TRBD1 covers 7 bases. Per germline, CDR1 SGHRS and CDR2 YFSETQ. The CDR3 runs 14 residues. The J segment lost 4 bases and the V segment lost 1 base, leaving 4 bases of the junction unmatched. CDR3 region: CASSLQGGSTEAFF. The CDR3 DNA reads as TGCGCCAGCAGCTTGCAGGGGGGCAGCACTGAAGCTTTCTTT.

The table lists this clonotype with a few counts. The CDR3 spells CASSWTGGNNQPQHF. The CDR3, as DNA: TGTGCCAGCAGTTGGACAGGGGGCAACAATCAGCCCCAGCATTTT. The genes are TRBV6-2 or TRBV6-3 and TRBJ1-5; 11 bases match TRBD1. V lost 4 bases, J lost 3 bases, and 2 bases stayed unmatched. Germline CDR1 and CDR2: MNHEY and SVGEGT. This CDR3 region has 15 residues.

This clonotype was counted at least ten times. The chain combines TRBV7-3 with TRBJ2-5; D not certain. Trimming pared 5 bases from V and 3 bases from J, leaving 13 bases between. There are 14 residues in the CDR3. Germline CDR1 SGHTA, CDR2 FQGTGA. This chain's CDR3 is CASSLNPHEETQYF. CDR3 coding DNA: TGTGCCAGCAGCCTAAACCCCCATGAAGAGACCCAGTACTTC.

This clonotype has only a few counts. CDR3 region: CASSFRGSASTDTQYF. As DNA, the CDR3 is TGTGCCAGTAGTTTCCGGGGGAGCGCTAGCACAGATACGCAGTATTTT. The V gene is TRBV19, the J gene TRBJ2-3; the D gene is possibly TRBD2 (6 bases). Per germline, CDR1 LNHDA and CDR2 SQIVND (reference sequence). The V and J ends lost 5 bases and 0 bases respectively, with 15 bases between them. The CDR3 totals 16 residues.

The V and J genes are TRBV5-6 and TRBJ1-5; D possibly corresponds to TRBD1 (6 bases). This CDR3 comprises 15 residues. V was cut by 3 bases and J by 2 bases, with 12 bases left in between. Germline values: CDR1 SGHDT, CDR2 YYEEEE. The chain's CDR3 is CASSSGAGRNQPQHF. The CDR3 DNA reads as TGTGCCAGCAGCTCAGGGGCAGGTCGCAATCAGCCCCAGCATTTT. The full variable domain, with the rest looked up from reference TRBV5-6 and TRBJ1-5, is DAGVTQSPTHLIKTRGQQVTLRCSPKSGHDTVSWYQQALGQGPQFIFQYYEEEERQRGNFPDRFSGHQFPNYSSELNVNALLLGDSALYLCASSSGAGRNQPQHFGDGTRLSIL.

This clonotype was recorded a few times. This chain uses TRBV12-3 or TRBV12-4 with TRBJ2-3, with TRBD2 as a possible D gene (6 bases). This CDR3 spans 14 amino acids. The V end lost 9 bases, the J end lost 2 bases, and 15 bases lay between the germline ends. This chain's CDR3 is CASLGLLNTDTQYF. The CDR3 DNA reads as TGTGCCAGTCTGGGACTTCTTAACACAGATACGCAGTATTTT.

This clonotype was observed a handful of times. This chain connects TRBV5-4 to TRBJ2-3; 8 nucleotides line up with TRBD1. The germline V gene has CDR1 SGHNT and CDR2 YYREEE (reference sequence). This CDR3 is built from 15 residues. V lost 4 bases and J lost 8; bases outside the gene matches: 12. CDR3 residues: CASSLGTGRLGTQYF. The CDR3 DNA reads TGTGCCAGCAGCCTAGGGACAGGACGGTTGGGTACGCAGTATTTT.

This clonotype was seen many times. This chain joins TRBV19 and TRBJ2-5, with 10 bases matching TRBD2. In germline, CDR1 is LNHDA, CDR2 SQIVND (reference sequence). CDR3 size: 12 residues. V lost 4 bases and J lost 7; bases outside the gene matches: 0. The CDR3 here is CASSTSGGTQYF. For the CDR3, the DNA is TGTGCCAGTAGTACTAGCGGGGGGACCCAGTACTTC.

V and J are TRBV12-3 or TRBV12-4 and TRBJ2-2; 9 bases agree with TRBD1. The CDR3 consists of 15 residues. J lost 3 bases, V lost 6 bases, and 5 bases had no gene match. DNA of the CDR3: TGTGCCAGCAGCCGTGGGGACAGGGACACCGGGGAGCTGTTTTTT. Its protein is CASSRGDRDTGELFF.

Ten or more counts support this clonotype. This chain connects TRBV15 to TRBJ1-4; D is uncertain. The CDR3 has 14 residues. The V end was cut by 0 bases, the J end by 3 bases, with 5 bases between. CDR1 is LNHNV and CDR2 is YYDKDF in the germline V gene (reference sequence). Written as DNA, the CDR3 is TGTGCCACCAGCAGAGAAAATCCTAATGAAAAACTGTTTTTT. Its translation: CATSRENPNEKLFF. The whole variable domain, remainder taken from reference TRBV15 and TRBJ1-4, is DAMVIQNPRYQVTQFGKPVTLSCSQTLNHNVMYWYQQKSSQAPKLLFHYYDKDFNNEADTPDNFQSRRPNTSFCFLDIRSPGLGDTAMYLCATSRENPNEKLFFGSGTQLSVL.

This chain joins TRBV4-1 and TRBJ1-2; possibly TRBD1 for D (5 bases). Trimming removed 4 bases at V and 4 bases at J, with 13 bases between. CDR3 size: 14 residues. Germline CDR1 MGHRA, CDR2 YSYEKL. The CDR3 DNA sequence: TGCGCCAGCAGCCCCCTGACAGAACTCTATGGCTACACCTTC. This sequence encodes CASSPLTELYGYTF.